These T cell receptor beta chains were read from a single sample in a study of blood T cell repertoires in COVID-19. Libraries were prepared by immunoSEQ multiplex PCR; TCRdb keeps only in-frame clonotypes and omits some of them. Here the sample spans about 360,000 clones, around 90% being singletons. Sequencing was carried out using peripheral blood. The receptor set was obtained from a human donor in a cohort sampled during active COVID-19. The conserved cysteine and the conserved F or W are not part of the CDR3 here.

V gene: TRBV28
CDR3 protein: ASSLWWPSGISYNEQF

V gene: TRBV7-9
CDR3 protein: ASSFGLSTDTQY

V gene: TRBV7-9
CDR3 protein: ASSIPVRGTGELF

V gene: TRBV20-1
CDR3 protein: SAGVGDTQY

V gene: TRBV18
CDR3 protein: ASSPLAGKNEQF

V gene: TRBV18
CDR3 protein: ASSQGGVLMNTEAF

V gene: TRBV19
CDR3 protein: ASSKSGTSLETQY

V gene: TRBV11-2
CDR3 protein: ASSVDRGWNTEAF

V gene: TRBV6-1
CDR3 protein: ASSEGLGDKNTEAF

V gene: TRBV29-1
CDR3 protein: SVKHKGQVRNQPQH

V gene: TRBV9
CDR3 protein: ASSEGEGSPLH

V gene: TRBV6-5
CDR3 protein: ASSSPGLADDEQY

V gene: TRBV20-1
CDR3 protein: SASFPGETYNEQF

V gene: TRBV18
CDR3 protein: ASSPTGRVKLF

V gene: TRBV19
CDR3 protein: ASSPGLPAMNEQF

V gene: TRBV10-3
CDR3 protein: AISLTGGSYNEQF

V gene: TRBV7-3
CDR3 protein: ASSLELASYNEQF

V gene: TRBV6-5
CDR3 protein: ATKTGNTGELF

V gene: TRBV5-1
CDR3 protein: ASSFTGLAEAF

V gene: TRBV2
CDR3 protein: ASTRVRLAANEQF

V gene: TRBV30
CDR3 protein: AWSEGAGVVETQY

V gene: TRBV3-1/TRBV3-2
CDR3 protein: ASSPRQPRTGLELAKNIQY

V gene: TRBV5-1
CDR3 protein: AGRPNLAVSYNEQF

V gene: TRBV4-1
CDR3 protein: ASSLNPTTSGRAWNEQF